This T cell receptor beta chain was documented in a study of PD-1 blockade in mismatch repair-deficient tumors. Sequencing was performed with immunoSEQ multiplex PCR; in TCRdb, only in-frame clones are kept and a portion is missing. The data contain tens of thousands of clones, approximately 80% of them seen just once; the ten biggest clones take up roughly 6%. This CDR3 has 14 residues. From germline, CDR1 is SGHTA and CDR2 FQGNSA. Trimming shortened V by 4 bases and J by 4 bases, and 13 bases separated the two germline ends. This sample comprised peripheral blood, obtained 2 weeks after starting pembrolizumab. The chain employs TRBV7-2 and TRBJ1-2, with D possibly matching TRBD1 (6 bases). This clonotype was sampled from an adult with mismatch repair-deficient cancer. Here the CDR3 reads CASSSYRVSYGYTF. The DNA of the CDR3 is TGTGCCAGCAGCTCCTACAGGGTTAGCTATGGCTACACCTTC.